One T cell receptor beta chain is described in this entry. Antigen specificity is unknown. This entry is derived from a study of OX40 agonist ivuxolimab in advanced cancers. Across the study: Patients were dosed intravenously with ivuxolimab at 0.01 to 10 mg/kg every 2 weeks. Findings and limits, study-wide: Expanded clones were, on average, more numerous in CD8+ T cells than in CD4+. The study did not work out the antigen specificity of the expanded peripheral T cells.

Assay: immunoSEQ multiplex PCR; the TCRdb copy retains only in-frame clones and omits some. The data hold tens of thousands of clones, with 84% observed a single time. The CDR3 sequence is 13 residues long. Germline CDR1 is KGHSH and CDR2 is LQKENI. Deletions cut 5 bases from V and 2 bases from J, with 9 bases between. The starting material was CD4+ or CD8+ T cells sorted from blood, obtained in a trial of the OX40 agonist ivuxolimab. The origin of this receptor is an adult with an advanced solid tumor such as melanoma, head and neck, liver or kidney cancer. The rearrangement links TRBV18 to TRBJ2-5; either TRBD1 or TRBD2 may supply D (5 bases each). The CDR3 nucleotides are TGTGCCAGCTCAGTGGGACGGCAAGAGACCCAGTACTTC. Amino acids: CASSVGRQETQYF.